A selection of T cell receptor beta chains follows, all from one sample in a study of beta chain features in type 1 diabetes. Using immunoSEQ multiplex PCR, the repertoire was profiled, and TCRdb retains in-frame clones only, with some absent. The table has a few hundred thousand clones, roughly 14% seen once. Material for sequencing was naive CD4+ T cells from blood. These receptors were collected from a man aged 25-40 years with type 1 diabetes. Both conserved end residues are part of each CDR3. A D gene is named only where the DNA matches it firmly. A clone size is listed for some rows: how often the clone was seen (once, few, many), or a class if it is expanded.

CDR3 length: 13
D gene: NA
clone size: NA
J gene: TRBJ2-1
V gene: TRBV30
CDR3 DNA: TGTGCCTGGAGTGTAAACAGATACAATGAGCAGTTCTTC
CDR3 protein: CAWSVNRYNEQFF

CDR3 length: 14
D gene: NA
clone size: few
J gene: TRBJ2-2
V gene: TRBV6-5
CDR3 DNA: TGTGCCAGCAGGGCCGGAGGGAACACCGGGGAGCTGTTTTTT
CDR3 protein: CASRAGGNTGELFF

CDR3 length: 14
D gene: TRBD2
clone size: NA
J gene: TRBJ2-5
V gene: TRBV6-1
CDR3 DNA: TGTGCCAGCACCCATAGCGGGACCGGGGAGACCCAGTACTTC
CDR3 protein: CASTHSGTGETQYF

CDR3 length: 14
D gene: NA
clone size: few
J gene: TRBJ2-4
V gene: TRBV29-1
CDR3 DNA: TGCAGCGTTCTGACAGGATTAGCCAAAAACATTCAGTACTTC
CDR3 protein: CSVLTGLAKNIQYF

CDR3 length: 12
D gene: NA
clone size: NA
J gene: TRBJ2-5
V gene: TRBV29-1
CDR3 DNA: TGCAGCGTTGCTAGGGAGACGGAGACCCAGTACTTC
CDR3 protein: CSVARETETQYF

CDR3 length: 14
D gene: NA
clone size: NA
J gene: TRBJ1-4
V gene: TRBV18
CDR3 DNA: TGTGCCAGCTCACCAAGGGGCGAGACGGAAAAACTGTTTTTT
CDR3 protein: CASSPRGETEKLFF

CDR3 length: 13
D gene: TRBD2
clone size: NA
J gene: TRBJ2-7
V gene: TRBV19
CDR3 DNA: TGTGCCAGTAGTATGGAACTAGCGGGAAGGCAGTACTTC
CDR3 protein: CASSMELAGRQYF

CDR3 length: 12
D gene: NA
clone size: few
J gene: TRBJ2-7
V gene: TRBV5-1
CDR3 DNA: TGCGCCAGCAGCCGGGGGACGGGCGAGCAGTACTTC
CDR3 protein: CASSRGTGEQYF

CDR3 length: 13
D gene: NA
clone size: NA
J gene: TRBJ1-2
V gene: TRBV6-1
CDR3 DNA: TGTGCCAGCAGTACGACTGGGAACTATGGCTACACCTTC
CDR3 protein: CASSTTGNYGYTF

CDR3 length: 14
D gene: NA
clone size: NA
J gene: TRBJ2-3
V gene: TRBV7-9
CDR3 DNA: TGTGCCAGCAGCCCCGGTCTTAGCACAGATACGCAGTATTTT
CDR3 protein: CASSPGLSTDTQYF

CDR3 length: 16
D gene: TRBD1
clone size: NA
J gene: TRBJ2-7
V gene: TRBV6-5
CDR3 DNA: TGTGCCAGCAGTTACCGCCGGGCAGGGGGACACTACGAGCAGTACTTC
CDR3 protein: CASSYRRAGGHYEQYF

CDR3 length: 18
D gene: TRBD1
clone size: NA
J gene: TRBJ1-1
V gene: TRBV7-9
CDR3 DNA: TGTGCCAGCAGCCCTGGGACAGGGGGTTTAGGGTCGAACACTGAAGCTTTCTTT
CDR3 protein: CASSPGTGGLGSNTEAFF